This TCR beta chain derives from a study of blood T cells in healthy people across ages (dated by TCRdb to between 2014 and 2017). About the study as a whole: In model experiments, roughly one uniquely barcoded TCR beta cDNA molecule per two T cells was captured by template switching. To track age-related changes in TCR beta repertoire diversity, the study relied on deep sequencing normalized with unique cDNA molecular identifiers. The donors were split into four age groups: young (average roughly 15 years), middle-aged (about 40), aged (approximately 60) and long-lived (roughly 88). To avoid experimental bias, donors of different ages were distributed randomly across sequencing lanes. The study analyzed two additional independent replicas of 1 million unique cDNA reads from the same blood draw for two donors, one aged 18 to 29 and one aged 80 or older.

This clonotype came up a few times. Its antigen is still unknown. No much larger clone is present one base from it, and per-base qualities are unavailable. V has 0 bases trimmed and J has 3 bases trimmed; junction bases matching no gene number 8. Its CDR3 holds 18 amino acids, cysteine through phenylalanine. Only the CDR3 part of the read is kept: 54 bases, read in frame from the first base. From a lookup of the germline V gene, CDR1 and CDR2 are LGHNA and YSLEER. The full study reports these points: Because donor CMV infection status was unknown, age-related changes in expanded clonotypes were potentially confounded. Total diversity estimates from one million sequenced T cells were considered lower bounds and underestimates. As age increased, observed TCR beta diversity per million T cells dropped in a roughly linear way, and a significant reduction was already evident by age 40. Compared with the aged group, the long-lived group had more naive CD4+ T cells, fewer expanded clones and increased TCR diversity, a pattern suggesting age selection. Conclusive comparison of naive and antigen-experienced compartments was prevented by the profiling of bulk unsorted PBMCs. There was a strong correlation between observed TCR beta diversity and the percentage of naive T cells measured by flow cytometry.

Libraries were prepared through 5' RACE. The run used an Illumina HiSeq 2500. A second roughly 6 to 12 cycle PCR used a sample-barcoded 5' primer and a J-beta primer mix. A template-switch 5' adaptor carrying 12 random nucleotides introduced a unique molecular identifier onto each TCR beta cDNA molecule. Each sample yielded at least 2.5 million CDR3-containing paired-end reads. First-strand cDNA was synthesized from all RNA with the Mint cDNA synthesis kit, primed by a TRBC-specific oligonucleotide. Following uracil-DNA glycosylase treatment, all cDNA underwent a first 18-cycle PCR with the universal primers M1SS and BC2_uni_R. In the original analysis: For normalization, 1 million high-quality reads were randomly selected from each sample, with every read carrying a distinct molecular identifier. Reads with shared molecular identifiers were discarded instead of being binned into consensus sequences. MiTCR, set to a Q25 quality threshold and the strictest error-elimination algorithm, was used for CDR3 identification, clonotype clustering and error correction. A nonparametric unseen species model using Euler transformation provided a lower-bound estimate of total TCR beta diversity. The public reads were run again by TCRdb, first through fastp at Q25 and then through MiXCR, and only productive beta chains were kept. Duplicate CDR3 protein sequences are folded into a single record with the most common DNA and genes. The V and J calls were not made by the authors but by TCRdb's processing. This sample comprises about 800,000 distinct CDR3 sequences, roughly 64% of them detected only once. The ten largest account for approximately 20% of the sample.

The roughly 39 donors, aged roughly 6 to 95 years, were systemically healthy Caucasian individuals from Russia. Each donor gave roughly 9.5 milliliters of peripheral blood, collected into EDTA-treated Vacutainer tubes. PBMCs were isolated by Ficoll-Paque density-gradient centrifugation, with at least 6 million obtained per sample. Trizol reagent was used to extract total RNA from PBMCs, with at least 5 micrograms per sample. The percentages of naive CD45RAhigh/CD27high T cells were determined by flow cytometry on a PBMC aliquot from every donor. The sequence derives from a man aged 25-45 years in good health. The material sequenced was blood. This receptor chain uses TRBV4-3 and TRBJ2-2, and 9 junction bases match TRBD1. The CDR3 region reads CASSQDPGQGQYTGELFF. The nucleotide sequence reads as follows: TGCGCCAGCAGCCAAGATCCCGGACAGGGGCAGTACACCGGGGAGCTGTTTTTT.